A single sample is the source of the 26 T cell receptor beta chains below, sequenced in a study of cytomegalovirus exposure and HLA in healthy donors. In the PCR, 60 Vbeta and 13 Jbeta primers were used. Produced via immunoSEQ multiplex PCR; TCRdb's table is partial and in-frame only. The sample contains tens of thousands of clones, around 80% of which appear only once. Sequencing used PBMCs. The source is a male donor in good health and CMV-seronegative.

For this clone: This sample includes further DNA sequences coding for the same CDR3. This rearrangement joins TRBV7-8 to TRBJ1-5, with D hard to call. Germline assignment: CDR1 SGHVS and CDR2 FQNEAQ. Trimming took 6 bases from V and 9 from J, leaving 9 bases between them. The CDR3 sequence is 11 residues long. The CDR3 loop reads CASRGEGPQHF. The CDR3, as DNA: TGTGCCAGCAGAGGTGAGGGGCCCCAGCATTTT.

In this sample, this clone turned up once. The chain links TRBV30 to TRBJ1-3; TRBD1 might be the D (5 bases). Per germline, CDR1 GTSNPN and CDR2 SVGIG (reference sequence). V was clipped by 0 bases and J by 0 bases, with 18 bases between them. CDR3 size: 18 residues. CDR3 in DNA: TGTGCCTGGAGTGTCCCATATTTGGGGCCCCCCTCTGGAAACACCATATATTTT. This gives the protein CAWSVPYLGPPSGNTIYF.

This clone was picked up one time. J is TRBJ1-1 and V is TRBV2, with no clear D. CDR3 size: 13 residues. The V end was cut by 1 base, the J end by 5 bases, with 8 bases between. Germline CDR1 and CDR2: SNHLY and FYNNEI. The CDR3 region is CASSEDAWTEAFF. The CDR3 DNA reads TGTGCCAGCAGTGAAGATGCGTGGACTGAAGCTTTCTTT.

This clone appeared once. The rearrangement uses TRBV4-2 and TRBJ1-1, with 10 bases fitting TRBD1. Germline CDR1 LGHNA, CDR2 YNFKEQ. J gave up 3 bases and V 0 bases, and 1 base lay outside the gene matches. The CDR3 covers 15 residues. CDR3 region: CASSQDGQGDTEAFF. CDR3 in DNA: TGTGCCAGCAGCCAAGATGGACAGGGGGACACTGAAGCTTTCTTT.

This clone has a handful of counts. This chain links TRBV4-3 with TRBJ1-1, with D tentatively TRBD1 (6 bases). The CDR3 contains 15 residues. V was pared by 2 bases and J by 4 bases, with 14 bases between. CDR1 is LGHNA and CDR2 is YSLEER in the germline V gene. The CDR3 DNA is TGCGCCAGCAGCCAAACAGGGTCCTGGGGCACTGAAGCTTTCTTT. It yields the protein CASSQTGSWGTEAFF.

This chain links TRBV5-4 with TRBJ1-1; D might be TRBD1 (5 bases). The CDR3 runs 14 residues. Between the trimmed V and J ends, which lost 6 bases and 0 bases, there was a span of 12 bases. Germline-derived CDR1 and CDR2 are SGHNT and YYREEE (reference sequence). The CDR3 coding sequence is TGTGCCAGCACCAATGGGGGGGTGAACACTGAAGCTTTCTTT. This translates into CASTNGGVNTEAFF. Together with reference TRBV5-4 and TRBJ1-1, the CDR3 gives the full variable domain: ETGVTQSPTHLIKTRGQQVTLRCSSQSGHNTVSWYQQALGQGPQFIFQYYREEENGRGNFPPRFSGLQFPNYSSELNVNALELDDSALYLCASTNGGVNTEAFFGQGTRLTVV.

V usage is TRBV28 and J usage is TRBJ2-5; 9 bases map to TRBD1. The better agreement between TRBJ2-7 and the DNA end casts doubt on the J call. The CDR3 has 18 residues. Germline values: CDR1 MDHEN, CDR2 SYDVKM. CDR3 in DNA: TGTGCCAGCAGCCCCGCATGGGACAGGGAAGGGCGCACCTACGAGCAGTACTTC. Encoded protein: CASSPAWDREGRTYEQYF.

J is TRBJ1-5 and V is TRBV9; 10 bases are shared with TRBD1. Germline-derived CDR1 and CDR2 are SGDLS and YYNGEE. CDR3 length: 14 amino acids. V lost 4 bases and J lost 5; bases outside the gene matches: 3. The CDR3 nucleotides are TGTGCCAGCAGCCCAGGACAGGGGGATCAGCCCCAGCATTTT. It encodes CASSPGQGDQPQHF.

This clone appeared a few times. This chain joins TRBV4-2 and TRBJ2-7; weak D call: TRBD2 (5 bases). V lost 1 base to trimming and J lost 3 bases, with 16 bases between them. The CDR3 has 16 residues. In germline, CDR1 is LGHNA, CDR2 YNFKEQ. The CDR3 DNA follows: TGTGCCAGCAGCCAAGCTGGAGGCGGCTTGGGCTACGAGCAGTACTTC. This encodes CASSQAGGGLGYEQYF.

This chain uses TRBV9 with TRBJ1-5; D may be TRBD1 (6 bases). Per the germline V gene, CDR1 is SGDLS and CDR2 is YYNGEE. Deletions cut 3 bases from V and 3 bases from J, with 13 bases between. CDR3 size: 15 residues. CDR3 region: CASSATDSFNQPQHF. The CDR3 DNA reads as TGTGCCAGCAGCGCAACGGACAGCTTCAATCAGCCCCAGCATTTT. The variable domain in full, completed from reference TRBV9 and TRBJ1-5, reads DSGVTQTPKHLITATGQRVTLRCSPRSGDLSVYWYQQSLDQGLQFLIQYYNGEERAKGNILERFSAQQFPDLHSELNLSSLELGDSALYFCASSATDSFNQPQHFGDGTRLSIL.

The chain is built from TRBV19 and TRBJ1-5; perhaps TRBD1 as D (5 bases). The CDR3 has 13 residues. V was cut by 11 bases and J by 5 bases, with 16 bases left in between. Per germline, CDR1 LNHDA and CDR2 SQIVND (reference sequence). CDR3 in amino acids: CALGAGVDQPQHF. The CDR3 DNA sequence: TGTGCCTTAGGGGCGGGGGTGGATCAGCCCCAGCATTTT.

The V gene is TRBV12-5, the J gene TRBJ2-5; D gene uncertain. CDR3 length: 10 residues. Between the trimmed V and J ends, which lost 6 bases and 4 bases, there was a span of 3 bases. Germline V gives CDR1 LGHNT, CDR2 FRNRAP. In DNA, the CDR3 is TGTGCTAGTGGGAGAGAGACCCAGTACTTC. This encodes CASGRETQYF.

This chain connects TRBV10-2 to TRBJ2-3; 12 bases are a match to TRBD2. The CDR3 extends over 18 amino acids. Trimming cost V 4 bases and J 2 bases; bases outside gene matches: 10. Germline CDR1 is WSHSY and CDR2 is SAAADI. CDR3 sequence: CASSGPILAGGHTDTQYF. The CDR3 coding sequence is TGCGCCAGCAGTGGGCCCATACTAGCGGGGGGCCACACAGATACGCAGTATTTT.

This clone was detected only a few times. V gene TRBV6-5 combines with J gene TRBJ2-2; 7 nucleotides line up with TRBD2. The CDR3 covers 15 residues. Germline-derived CDR1 and CDR2 are MNHEY and SVGAGI. V lost 2 bases, J lost 10 bases, and 10 bases stayed unmatched. The CDR3 DNA reads TGTGCCAGCAGTTACGCGGCGGGGGAGGTCCTGGAGCTGTTTTTT. As protein: CASSYAAGEVLELFF.

The J gene is TRBJ1-1, the V gene TRBV4-3, with 11 bases that match TRBD1. Trimming cost V 2 bases and J 7 bases; bases outside gene matches: 3. There are 14 residues in the CDR3. CDR1 and CDR2 (germline): LGHNA, YSLEER. CDR3 nucleotide sequence: TGCGCCAGCAGCCAATGGACAGGGGGCTTTGAAGCTTTCTTT. Translation: CASSQWTGGFEAFF.

This rearrangement joins TRBV30 to TRBJ1-2; TRBD1 matches 9 bases. The V gene's germline CDR1 is GTSNPN and CDR2 SVGIG (reference sequence). The trim removed 7 bases at V and 4 bases at J, leaving 4 bases unmatched. The CDR3 is 12 amino acids. CDR3 nucleotide sequence: TGTGCCTCACAGGGGGCGATCTATGGCTACACCTTC. Translation gives CASQGAIYGYTF.

The J gene is TRBJ2-1, the V gene TRBV11-1; the match to TRBD2 covers 13 bases. Germline values: CDR1 SGHAT, CDR2 FQDESV (reference sequence). The V and J ends lost 5 bases and 6 bases, in that order; junction bases with no gene match: 4. The CDR3 is 15 residues long. This CDR3 is CASSTGLAGINEQFF. DNA for the CDR3: TGTGCCAGCAGCACGGGACTAGCGGGGATCAATGAGCAGTTCTTC.

The chain couples TRBV5-1 to TRBJ2-6, with D perhaps TRBD2 (5 bases). The CDR3 has 18 amino acids. The germline gives CDR1 SGHRS, CDR2 YFSETQ. V was trimmed by 1 base and J by 0 bases, leaving 14 bases between them. The CDR3: CASSLNPLGPSGANVLTF. In DNA form, the CDR3 reads TGCGCCAGCAGCTTGAACCCACTAGGGCCCTCTGGGGCCAACGTCCTGACTTTC.

A word on this clone: A junction boundary mismatches the germline segment, possibly from a read error. The chain uses TRBV7-9 and TRBJ2-4; 7 positions agree with TRBD1. CDR3 size: 15 residues. Germline V gene sequence: CDR1 SEHNR, CDR2 FQNEAQ (reference sequence). The CDR3 is CASSSPSMTGSGNQF. As DNA, the CDR3 is TGTGCCAGCAGCTCCCCGTCGATGACAGGGAGTGGTAACCAATTC. The full variable domain, its missing parts supplied by reference TRBV7-9 and TRBJ2-4, is DTGVSQNPRHKITKRGQNVTFRCDPISEHNRLYWYRQTLGQGPEFLTYFQNEAQLEKSRLLSDRFSAERPKGSFSTLEIQRTEQGDSAMYLCASSSPSMTGSGNQFGAGTRLSVL.

This chain uses TRBV18 with TRBJ1-5; 10 nucleotides match TRBD1. The CDR3 has 15 amino acids. The V segment lost 3 bases and the J segment 9 bases; nucleotides outside the gene matches: 8. CDR1 KGHSH and CDR2 LQKENI come from the germline V gene. The CDR3 region has the DNA TGTGCCAGCTCACCTTCCGGGACAGGGGCTTTGCCCCAGCATTTT. Its protein product is CASSPSGTGALPQHF.

The chain has TRBV18 and TRBJ1-5, with 9 nucleotides matching TRBD1. Per the germline V gene, CDR1 is KGHSH and CDR2 is LQKENI. The CDR3 has 15 amino acids. Trimming at V came to 4 bases and at J to 3 bases, leaving 4 bases not matched to a gene. CDR3 nucleotide sequence: TGTGCCAGCTCACAAGGGACAGGGTCCAATCAGCCCCAGCATTTT. This gives the protein CASSQGTGSNQPQHF.

This sequence joins TRBV29-1 and TRBJ1-2, with 9 bases matching TRBD1. The V gene end was trimmed by 3 bases and the J gene end by 4 bases; junction bases not matched to a gene: 0. The length of the CDR3 is 12 residues. Germline CDR1 reads SQVTM; CDR2 reads ANQGSEA. In nucleotides, the CDR3 is TGCAGCGTTGAGACAGGGGGCTATGGCTACACCTTC. Its translation: CSVETGGYGYTF.

V usage is TRBV2 and J usage is TRBJ1-2; 7 bases agree with TRBD1. The CDR3 is made up of 16 amino acids. Germline trimming cut 3 bases from V and 1 base from J; bases unmatched to any gene: 8. The germline V gene encodes CDR1 SNHLY and CDR2 FYNNEI. This CDR3 is CASSDGRQGGNYGYTF. CDR3 DNA sequence: TGTGCCAGCAGTGATGGTCGACAGGGTGGTAACTATGGCTACACCTTC.

A single count supports this clone. CDR3: CASSVGRQGGTEAFF. DNA for the CDR3: TGTGCCAGTAGTGTGGGGCGACAGGGGGGTACTGAAGCTTTCTTT. The V and J genes are TRBV19 and TRBJ1-1; 9 bases are shared with TRBD1. Per the germline V gene, CDR1 is LNHDA and CDR2 is SQIVND (reference sequence). V shed 5 bases, J shed 5 bases, and the junction held 9 bases outside the gene matches. There are 15 residues in the CDR3.

The count of this clone is one. This sequence joins TRBV12-5 and TRBJ2-1, with 7 bases identical to TRBD2. Germline V gene data show CDR1 as LGHNT and CDR2 as FRNRAP. This CDR3 contains 16 residues. Trimming took 5 bases from V and 5 from J; bases not matched to a gene: 12. CDR3: CASGPGVSGAHNEQFF. CDR3 DNA sequence: TGTGCTAGTGGTCCTGGGGTAAGCGGGGCTCACAATGAGCAGTTCTTC. The full variable domain, rest sourced from reference TRBV12-5 and TRBJ2-1, is DARVTQTPRHKVTEMGQEVTMRCQPILGHNTVFWYRQTMMQGLELLAYFRNRAPLDDSGMPKDRFSAEMPDATLATLKIQPSEPRDSAVYFCASGPGVSGAHNEQFFGPGTRLTVL.

Comment on this clone: One end of the junction is discordant with germline, which a read error may explain. The rearrangement uses TRBV7-9 and TRBJ2-2, with a possible D match to TRBD1 (6 bases). From germline, CDR1 is SEHNR and CDR2 FQNEAQ (reference sequence). The CDR3 covers 15 residues. CDR3 amino acids: CSSSLAGANTGELFF. The CDR3 nucleotides are TGTTCCAGCAGCTTAGCAGGGGCGAACACCGGGGAGCTGTTTTTT. The variable domain in full, completed from reference TRBV7-9 and TRBJ2-2, reads DTGVSQNPRHKITKRGQNVTFRCDPISEHNRLYWYRQTLGQGPEFLTYFQNEAQLEKSRLLSDRFSAERPKGSFSTLEIQRTEQGDSAMYLCSSSLAGANTGELFFGEGSRLTVL.